Below are 31 T cell receptor beta chains sequenced from a single sample in a study of T cell responses to AZD1222 COVID-19 vaccine. Sequencing was performed with immunoSEQ multiplex PCR; in TCRdb, only in-frame clones are kept and a portion is missing. This table holds about 150,000 clones, around 91% found once. The sample in question was peripheral blood, obtained on day 0 of AZD1222 vaccination. All receptors come from an adult in good health.

The chain carries TRBV7-3 and TRBJ2-2, with D hard to call. This CDR3 has 13 residues. Looked up from germline, CDR1 is SGHTA and CDR2 is FQGTGA. V was shortened by 1 base and J by 5 bases, with 5 bases between the two germline ends. The CDR3 is CASSLMGTGELFF. CDR3 bases: TGTGCCAGCAGCTTAATGGGTACCGGGGAGCTGTTTTTT.

The chain joins TRBV29-1 to TRBJ1-2, with D tentatively TRBD1 (6 bases). Trimming removed 7 bases at V and 6 bases at J, with 12 bases between. CDR3 length: 11 amino acids. Looked up from germline, CDR1 is SQVTM and CDR2 is ANQGSEA. CDR3 sequence: CSGLQGNGYTF. Written as DNA, the CDR3 is TGCAGCGGCTTACAGGGAAATGGCTACACCTTC.

The rearrangement uses TRBV7-9 and TRBJ1-1, with a possible D match to TRBD1 (6 bases). This CDR3 has 14 residues. The V end was cut by 3 bases, the J end by 4 bases, with 12 bases between. CDR1 and CDR2 (germline): SEHNR, FQNEAQ (reference sequence). CDR3 protein: CASSFGTLGTEAFF. CDR3 nucleotides: TGTGCCAGCAGCTTCGGGACATTGGGCACTGAAGCTTTCTTT.

J is TRBJ1-6 and V is TRBV5-4, with D tentatively TRBD1 (6 bases). V was cut by 2 bases and J by 0 bases, with 15 bases left in between. The CDR3 covers 18 residues. CDR1 and CDR2 (germline): SGHNT, YYREEE (reference sequence). The CDR3, as DNA: TGTGCCAGCAGCTTAGGAGGTAGGGGGAGCTCCTATAATTCACCCCTCCACTTT. This sequence encodes CASSLGGRGSSYNSPLHF.

The chain has TRBV5-5 and TRBJ2-7; the match to TRBD1 covers 7 bases. The CDR3 sequence is 16 residues long. Germline V gives CDR1 SGHKS, CDR2 YYEKEE (reference sequence). J gave up 2 bases and V 0 bases, and 8 bases lay outside the gene matches. The CDR3 sequence is CASSLAYRDSPYEQYF. The DNA for the CDR3 is TGTGCCAGCAGCTTGGCCTACCGGGACAGTCCCTACGAGCAGTACTTC. Filled out from reference TRBV5-5 and TRBJ2-7, the complete variable domain reads DAGVTQSPTHLIKTRGQQVTLRCSPISGHKSVSWYQQVLGQGPQFIFQYYEKEERGRGNFPDRFSARQFPNYSSELNVNALLLGDSALYLCASSLAYRDSPYEQYFGPGTRLTVT.

This rearrangement joins TRBV25-1 to TRBJ2-7, with 7 bases lining up with TRBD1. V was clipped by 4 bases and J by 5 bases; unmatched bases: 8. The CDR3 has 14 residues. Germline values: CDR1 MGHDK, CDR2 SYGVNS. Written as DNA, the CDR3 is TGTGCCAGCAGTGCCCCGACAGGGAGCGACGAGCAGTACTTC. Translation: CASSAPTGSDEQYF.

This chain connects TRBV7-2 to TRBJ2-7; either TRBD1 or TRBD2 may supply D (5 bases each). The CDR3 covers 13 residues. CDR1 and CDR2 from the germline V gene are SGHTA and FQGNSA. The V and J ends lost 5 bases and 5 bases respectively, with 13 bases between them. The DNA for the CDR3 is TGTGCCAGCAGCGGCGGGTGGGGGAACGAGCAGTACTTC. It yields the protein CASSGGWGNEQYF.

V gene TRBV6-2 or TRBV6-3 combines with J gene TRBJ2-7; 8 nucleotides agree with TRBD2. V shed 3 bases, J shed 0 bases, and the junction held 4 bases outside the gene matches. CDR1 is MNHEY and CDR2 is SVGEGT in the germline V gene. The CDR3 extends over 15 amino acids. The CDR3 spells CASSYGLAGSYEQYF. CDR3 nucleotide sequence: TGTGCCAGCAGTTATGGGCTAGCGGGCTCCTACGAGCAGTACTTC.

The V and J genes are TRBV18 and TRBJ2-7; D perhaps matches TRBD1 (5 bases). Germline assignment: CDR1 KGHSH and CDR2 LQKENI. Trimming stripped 6 bases from V and 6 bases from J, with 15 bases between. This CDR3 has 13 residues. The CDR3 is CASSQGMRGEQYF. CDR3 DNA sequence: TGTGCCAGCTCCCAGGGAATGAGAGGCGAGCAGTACTTC.

The chain has TRBV3-1 (or the pseudogene TRBV3-2) and TRBJ2-3; 7 bases are a match to TRBD1. The CDR3 has 14 amino acids. Trimming cost V 4 bases and J 1 base; bases outside gene matches: 2. In germline, CDR1 is LGHDT, CDR2 YNNKEL (reference sequence). DNA for the CDR3: TGTGCCAGCAGCCCGAGGGGGCGCACAGATACGCAGTATTTT. Its protein product is CASSPRGRTDTQYF.

The chain links TRBV9 to TRBJ2-3; D call uncertain. Germline loops: CDR1 SGDLS, CDR2 YYNGEE. The CDR3 has 12 amino acids. The germline V and J ends were trimmed by 4 bases and 5 bases, with 8 bases remaining between them. The DNA for the CDR3 is TGTGCCAGCAGCCCTTGGGAAGATACGCAGTATTTT. The encoded protein is CASSPWEDTQYF.

This rearrangement joins TRBV7-9 to TRBJ2-7; 7 bases fit TRBD2. J gave up 4 bases and V 4 bases, and 7 bases lay outside the gene matches. Germline CDR1 is SEHNR and CDR2 is FQNEAQ (reference sequence). This CDR3 contains 14 residues. The chain's CDR3 is CASSSAGKNYEQYF. In DNA form, the CDR3 reads TGTGCCAGCAGCTCAGCGGGGAAAAATTACGAGCAGTACTTC.

The V gene is TRBV7-9, the J gene TRBJ1-5; D is possibly TRBD1 (5 bases). Germline CDR1 and CDR2: SEHNR and FQNEAQ (reference sequence). Trimming removed 0 bases at V and 0 bases at J, with 9 bases between. This CDR3 has 16 amino acids. The CDR3 region is CASSLARGNSNQPQHF. In nucleotides, the CDR3 is TGTGCCAGCAGCTTAGCACGGGGGAATAGCAATCAGCCCCAGCATTTT.

This clone was detected once. The chain combines TRBV7-8 with TRBJ2-3; 12 bases are shared with TRBD2. The junction had 5 bases not matched to a gene; V was cut back by 5 bases and J by 5 bases. The length of the CDR3 is 15 residues. CDR1 is SGHVS and CDR2 is FQNEAQ in the germline V gene. The chain's CDR3 is CASSALAGGEDTQYF. In DNA, the CDR3 is TGTGCCAGCAGCGCCCTAGCGGGAGGGGAAGATACGCAGTATTTT.

Only a few counts were recorded for this clone. The chain couples TRBV14 to TRBJ2-5; D is ambiguous. CDR1 is SGHDN and CDR2 is FVKESK in the germline V gene. This CDR3 is 14 amino acids long. V was cut by 0 bases and J by 3 bases, with 8 bases left in between. CDR3: CASSQEFQEETQYF. CDR3 nucleotides: TGTGCCAGCAGCCAAGAATTCCAGGAAGAGACCCAGTACTTC.

The chain employs TRBV4-2 and TRBJ1-2; weak D call: TRBD1 (5 bases). CDR3 length equals 15 residues. From germline, CDR1 is LGHNA and CDR2 YNFKEQ. The germline V and J ends were trimmed by 1 base and 4 bases, with 13 bases remaining between them. CDR3 residues: CASSQGVGTFYGYTF. For the CDR3, the DNA is TGTGCCAGCAGCCAAGGGGTAGGGACGTTCTATGGCTACACCTTC.

The chain is built from TRBV6-2 or TRBV6-3 and TRBJ1-5, with D maybe TRBD1 (5 bases). The CDR3 loop spans 16 amino acids. Germline loops: CDR1 MNHEY, CDR2 SVGEGT. With 2 bases removed from V and 1 base from J, the gap between germline ends came to 12 bases. The CDR3 DNA is TGTGCCAGCAGTTACGGGGGAGAGGGGAGCAATCAGCCCCAGCATTTT. It specifies CASSYGGEGSNQPQHF.

The chain uses TRBV18 and TRBJ1-2, with D possibly TRBD1 on 6 matching bases. This CDR3 has 16 amino acids. Germline values: CDR1 KGHSH, CDR2 LQKENI. Trimming left V 2 bases short and J 3 bases short, with 16 bases between. This chain's CDR3 is CASSPSGGAADYGYTF. As DNA, the CDR3 is TGTGCCAGCTCACCATCGGGGGGCGCGGCGGACTATGGCTACACCTTC.

V usage is TRBV7-2 and J usage is TRBJ1-2, with D maybe TRBD1 (6 bases). Germline CDR1 SGHTA, CDR2 FQGNSA. The CDR3 length is 15 residues. Trimming stripped 5 bases from V and 0 bases from J, with 13 bases between. CDR3 residues: CASSPWDISNYGYTF. The CDR3 coding sequence is TGTGCCAGCAGCCCCTGGGACATCTCTAACTATGGCTACACCTTC. Variable domain in full (rest from reference TRBV7-2 and TRBJ1-2): GAGVSQSPSNKVTEKGKDVELRCDPISGHTALYWYRQSLGQGLEFLIYFQGNSAPDKSGLPSDRFSAERTGGSVSTLTIQRTQQEDSAVYLCASSPWDISNYGYTFGSGTRLTVV.

The chain joins TRBV18 to TRBJ2-1; possible D gene TRBD2, 7 bases. The CDR3 has 15 amino acids. Germline V gene lookup returns CDR1 KGHSH and CDR2 LQKENI. V lost 3 bases, J lost 7 bases, and 16 bases lay in between. The CDR3 nucleotides are TGTGCCAGCTCACCTCAGGAGGGGGGGTATAATGAGCAGTTCTTC. Its protein product is CASSPQEGGYNEQFF.

V is TRBV5-5 and J is TRBJ2-2, with TRBD1 identical over 8 bases. The CDR3 loop spans 15 amino acids. Germline loops: CDR1 SGHKS, CDR2 YYEKEE (reference sequence). Trimming removed 3 bases from V and 3 bases from J; junction bases left unmatched: 4. CDR3 in amino acids: CASSSLQGDTGELFF. The CDR3 DNA reads TGTGCCAGCAGCTCGCTACAGGGGGACACCGGGGAGCTGTTTTTT.

The rearrangement joins TRBV15 to TRBJ2-5, with D perhaps being TRBD1 or TRBD2 (5 bases each). CDR3 length: 14 residues. Per germline, CDR1 LNHNV and CDR2 YYDKDF (reference sequence). V was cut by 0 bases and J by 3 bases, with 8 bases left in between. CDR3 residues: CATSRDGTEETQYF. CDR3 nucleotides: TGTGCCACCAGCAGAGATGGGACGGAAGAGACCCAGTACTTC.

V usage is TRBV2 and J usage is TRBJ2-5; possibly TRBD1 for D (6 bases). V was pared by 5 bases and J by 2 bases, with 15 bases between. The CDR3 runs to 15 residues. In germline, CDR1 is SNHLY, CDR2 FYNNEI. The CDR3 DNA reads as TGTGCCAGCAGTACTGGACAGCTGACTCAAGAGACCCAGTACTTC. Its protein product is CASSTGQLTQETQYF.

The J gene is TRBJ2-7, the V gene TRBV4-2; unclear D gene. Per germline, CDR1 LGHNA and CDR2 YNFKEQ. This CDR3 is 15 amino acids long. Trimming shortened V by 0 bases and J by 5 bases, and 14 bases separated the two germline ends. The CDR3 sequence: CASSQEVQRSHEQYF. The CDR3 DNA reads as TGTGCCAGCAGCCAAGAGGTTCAGAGATCACACGAGCAGTACTTC.

The chain is built from TRBV6-6 and TRBJ2-1; tentative D call: TRBD2 (5 bases). Germline lookup yields CDR1 MNHNY and CDR2 SVGAGI (reference sequence). The length of the CDR3 is 16 residues. Trimming shortened V by 4 bases and J by 7 bases, and 20 bases separated the two germline ends. CDR3: CASSSSPPSTTNEQFF. In DNA form, the CDR3 reads TGTGCCAGCAGTTCGTCCCCGCCTAGCACGACAAATGAGCAGTTCTTC.

The V gene is TRBV25-1, the J gene TRBJ1-1; D is undetermined. Germline V CDR1 and CDR2: MGHDK, SYGVNS. Between the trimmed V and J ends, which lost 1 base and 11 bases, there was a span of 11 bases. The CDR3 has 12 amino acids. CDR3 nucleotide sequence: TGTGCCAGCAGTGAATCTCTAGGGTGTGCTTTCTTT. Its protein product is CASSESLGCAFF.

The rearrangement joins TRBV7-8 to TRBJ2-3, with 11 bases fitting TRBD2. The CDR3 is made up of 19 amino acids. V dropped 5 bases and J dropped 0; count of bases not matched to a gene: 13. CDR1 is SGHVS, CDR2 FQNEAQ, per germline. The CDR3, as DNA: TGTGCCAGCAGCGGGCGGTATCGACTAGCGGGAACTAGCACAGATACGCAGTATTTT. It codes for CASSGRYRLAGTSTDTQYF.

Of note for this clone: Sequence at one end of the junction differs from germline and may be a read error. The rearrangement links TRBV29-1 to TRBJ2-3; tentative D call: TRBD1 (5 bases). The CDR3 extends over 13 amino acids. The germline V gene encodes CDR1 SQVTM and CDR2 ANQGSEA. CDR3 amino acids: CSVDPWGTDTQYF. DNA for the CDR3: TGCAGCGTTGACCCCTGGGGCACGGATACGCAGTATTTT.

This chain links TRBV12-5 with TRBJ1-5; D is ambiguous. Germline values: CDR1 LGHNT, CDR2 FRNRAP. Trimming cost V 6 bases and J 4 bases, with 7 bases left between them. The CDR3 sequence is 12 residues long. The CDR3 sequence is CASGVANQPQHF. In nucleotides, the CDR3 is TGTGCTAGTGGCGTAGCTAATCAGCCCCAGCATTTT.

This clone is a singleton in its sample. The chain has TRBV19 and TRBJ1-3, with D unresolved. The CDR3 covers 15 residues. Germline V gene sequence: CDR1 LNHDA, CDR2 SQIVND (reference sequence). Trimming left V 1 base short and J 2 bases short, with 9 bases between. The CDR3 sequence: CASSIGFGTGNTIYF. CDR3 DNA: TGTGCCAGTAGTATAGGATTCGGTACTGGAAACACCATATATTTT.

The V call is TRBV7-2, the J call TRBJ1-4; possible D gene TRBD1, 5 bases. Per germline, CDR1 SGHTA and CDR2 FQGNSA. The CDR3 contains 15 residues. Trimming stripped 1 base from V and 4 bases from J, with 10 bases between. For the CDR3, the DNA is TGTGCCAGCAGCTTAGGGGGCGGGGTTAATGAAAAACTGTTTTTT. Translating it yields CASSLGGGVNEKLFF.